This T cell receptor beta chain was sequenced in a study of T cells in Graves' hyperthyroidism and ophthalmopathy. The J segment lost 6 bases and the V segment lost 7 bases, leaving 6 bases of the junction unmatched. Germline V lookup: CDR1 SQVTM, CDR2 ANQGSEA. The CDR3 spans 12 residues. RNA transcripts were the template for amplifying TCR beta CDR3 regions. Carried out on the TCR CDR3, a first-round RT-PCR used the HTBI primer set. TCRdb ran MiXCR on the multiplex PCR reads and lists one entry per CDR3 protein. The sample includes hundreds of thousands of distinct CDR3 sequences, about 19% of them seen just once.

Material for sequencing was blood. The rearrangement links TRBV29-1 to TRBJ1-2, with TRBD1 matching over 9 bases. The clonotype comes from a woman in her forties or fifties with Graves' hyperthyroidism that later progressed to Graves' ophthalmopathy. The CDR3: CSDDRGFDGYTF. The CDR3 bases are TGCAGCGACGACAGGGGGTTTGATGGCTACACCTTC.